This TCR beta chain was captured by sequencing in a study of T cell changes during pregnancy in multiple sclerosis. TCRdb keeps only in-frame clones here, not all; method: immunoSEQ multiplex PCR. The repertoire holds around 63,000 clones, with around 91% as singletons. With 6 bases removed from V and 8 bases from J, the gap between germline ends came to 13 bases. In germline, CDR1 is LGHNT, CDR2 FRNRAP. This CDR3 comprises 12 residues. The input for sequencing was peripheral blood, taken after pregnancy. This sequence joins TRBV12-5 and TRBJ1-2, with unresolved D. The receptor comes from a female donor in good health, enrolled as a control in a pregnancy study. CDR3 DNA: TGTGCTAGTGGGGTGGGAGTGGCCGGCTACACCTTC. This encodes CASGVGVAGYTF.